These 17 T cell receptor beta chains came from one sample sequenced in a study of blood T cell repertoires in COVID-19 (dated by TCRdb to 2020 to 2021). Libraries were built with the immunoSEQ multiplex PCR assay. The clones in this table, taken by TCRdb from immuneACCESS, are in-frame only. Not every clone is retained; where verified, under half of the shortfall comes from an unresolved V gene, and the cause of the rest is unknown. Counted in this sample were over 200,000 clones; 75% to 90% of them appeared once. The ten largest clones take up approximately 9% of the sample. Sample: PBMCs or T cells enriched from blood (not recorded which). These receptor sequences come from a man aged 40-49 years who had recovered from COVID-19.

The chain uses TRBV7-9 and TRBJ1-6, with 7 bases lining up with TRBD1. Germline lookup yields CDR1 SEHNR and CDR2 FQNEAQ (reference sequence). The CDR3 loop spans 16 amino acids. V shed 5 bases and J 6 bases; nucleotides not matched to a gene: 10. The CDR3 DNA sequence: TGTGCCAGCAGCCGAGTACAGGGGTCCCGTAATTCACCCCTCCACTTT. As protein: CASSRVQGSRNSPLHF.

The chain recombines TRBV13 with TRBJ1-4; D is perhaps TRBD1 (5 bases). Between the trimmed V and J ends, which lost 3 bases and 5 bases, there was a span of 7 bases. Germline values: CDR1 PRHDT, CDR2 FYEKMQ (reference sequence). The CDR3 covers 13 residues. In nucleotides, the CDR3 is TGTGCCAGCAGCTTGTCAGGGAATGAAAAACTGTTTTTT. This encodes CASSLSGNEKLFF.

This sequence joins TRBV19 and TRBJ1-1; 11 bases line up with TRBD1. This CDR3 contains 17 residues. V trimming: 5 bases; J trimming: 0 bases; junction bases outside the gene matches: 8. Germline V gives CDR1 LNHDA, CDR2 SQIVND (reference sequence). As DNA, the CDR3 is TGTGCCAGTAGTCCGCAGGACAGGGGGCTTATGAACACTGAAGCTTTCTTT. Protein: CASSPQDRGLMNTEAFF.

The CDR3 is CAISELPGERSANTGELFF. The CDR3 coding sequence is TGTGCCATCAGTGAGTTGCCAGGGGAAAGGTCCGCGAACACCGGGGAGCTGTTTTTT. The rearrangement uses TRBV10-3 and TRBJ2-2; maybe TRBD1 (6 bases). The CDR3 is made up of 19 amino acids. V lost 1 base to trimming and J lost 0 bases, with 18 bases between them. Germline CDR1 reads ENHRY; CDR2 reads SYGVKD.

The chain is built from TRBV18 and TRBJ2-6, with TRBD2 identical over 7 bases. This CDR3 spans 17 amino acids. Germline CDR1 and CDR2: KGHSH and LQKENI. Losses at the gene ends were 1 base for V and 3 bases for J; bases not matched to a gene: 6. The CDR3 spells CASSPLSSGGGANVLTF. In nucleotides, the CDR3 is TGTGCCAGCTCACCACTCTCATCGGGAGGTGGGGCCAACGTCCTGACTTTC.

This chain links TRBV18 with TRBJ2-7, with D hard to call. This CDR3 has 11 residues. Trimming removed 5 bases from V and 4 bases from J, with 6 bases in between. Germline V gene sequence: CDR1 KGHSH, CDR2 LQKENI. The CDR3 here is CASSTNYEQYF. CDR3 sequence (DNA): TGTGCCAGCTCAACAAATTACGAGCAGTACTTC.

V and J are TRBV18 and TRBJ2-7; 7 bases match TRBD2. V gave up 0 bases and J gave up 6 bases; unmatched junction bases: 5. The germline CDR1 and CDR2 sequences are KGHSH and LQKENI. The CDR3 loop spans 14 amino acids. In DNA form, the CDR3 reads TGTGCCAGCTCACCACCGGAGGCGGGGGTCGAGCAGTACTTC. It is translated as CASSPPEAGVEQYF.

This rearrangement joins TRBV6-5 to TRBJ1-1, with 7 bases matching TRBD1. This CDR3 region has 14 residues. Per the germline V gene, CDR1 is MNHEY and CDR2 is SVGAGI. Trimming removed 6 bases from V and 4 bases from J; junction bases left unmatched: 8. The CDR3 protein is CASRYDRVVTEAFF. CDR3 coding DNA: TGTGCCAGCAGATACGACAGGGTCGTCACTGAAGCTTTCTTT.

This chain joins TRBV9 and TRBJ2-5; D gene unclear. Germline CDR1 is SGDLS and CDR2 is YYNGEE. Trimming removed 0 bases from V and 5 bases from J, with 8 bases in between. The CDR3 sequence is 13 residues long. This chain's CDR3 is CASSVGRSETQYF. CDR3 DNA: TGTGCCAGCAGCGTAGGGAGATCGGAGACCCAGTACTTC.

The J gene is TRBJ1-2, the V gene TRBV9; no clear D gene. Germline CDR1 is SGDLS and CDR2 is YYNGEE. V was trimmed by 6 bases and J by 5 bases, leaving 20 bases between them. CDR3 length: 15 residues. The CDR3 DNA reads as TGTGCCAGCAACATAGGAGTAGGTGAGGGTTATGGCTACACCTTC. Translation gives CASNIGVGEGYGYTF.

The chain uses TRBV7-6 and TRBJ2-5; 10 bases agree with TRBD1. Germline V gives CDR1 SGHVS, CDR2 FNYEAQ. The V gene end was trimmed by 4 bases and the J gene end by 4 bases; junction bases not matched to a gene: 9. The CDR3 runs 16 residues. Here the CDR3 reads CASSSGPGQGGETQYF. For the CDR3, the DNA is TGTGCCAGCAGCTCCGGACCCGGACAGGGGGGAGAGACCCAGTACTTC. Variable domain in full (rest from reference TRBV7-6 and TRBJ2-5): GAGVSQSPRYKVTKRGQDVALRCDPISGHVSLYWYRQALGQGPEFLTYFNYEAQQDKSGLPNDRFSAERPEGSISTLTIQRTEQRDSAMYRCASSSGPGQGGETQYFGPGTRLLVL.

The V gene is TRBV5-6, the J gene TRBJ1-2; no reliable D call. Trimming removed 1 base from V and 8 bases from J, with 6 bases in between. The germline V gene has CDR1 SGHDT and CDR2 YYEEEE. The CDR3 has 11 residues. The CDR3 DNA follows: TGTGCCAGCAGCTTGAGAGGGGGCTACACCTTC. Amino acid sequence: CASSLRGGYTF.

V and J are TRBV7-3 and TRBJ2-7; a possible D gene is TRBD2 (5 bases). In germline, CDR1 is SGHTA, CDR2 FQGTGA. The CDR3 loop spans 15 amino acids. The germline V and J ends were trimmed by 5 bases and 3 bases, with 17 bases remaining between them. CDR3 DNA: TGTGCCAGCAGCCGCGACGGGGTTGGATTCTACGAGCAGTACTTC. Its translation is CASSRDGVGFYEQYF.

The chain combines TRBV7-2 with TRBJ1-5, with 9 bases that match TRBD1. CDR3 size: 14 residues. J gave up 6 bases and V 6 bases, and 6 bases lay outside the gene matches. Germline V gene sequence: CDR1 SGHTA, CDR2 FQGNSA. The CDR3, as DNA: TGTGCCAGCAGATGGGACAGGGCTGGTCAGCCCCAGCATTTT. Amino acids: CASRWDRAGQPQHF.

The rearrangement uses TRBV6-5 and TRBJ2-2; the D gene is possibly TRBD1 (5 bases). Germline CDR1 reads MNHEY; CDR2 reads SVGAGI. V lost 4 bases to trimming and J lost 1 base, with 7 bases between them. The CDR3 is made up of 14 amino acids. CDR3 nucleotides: TGTGCCAGCAGTTCCCAGGGGAACACCGGGGAGCTGTTTTTT. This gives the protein CASSSQGNTGELFF.

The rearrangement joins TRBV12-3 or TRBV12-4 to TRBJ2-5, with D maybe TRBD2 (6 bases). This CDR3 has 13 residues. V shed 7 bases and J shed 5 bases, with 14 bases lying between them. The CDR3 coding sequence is TGTGCCAGCACCAAGGGGAGGCGGGAGACCCAGTACTTC. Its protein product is CASTKGRRETQYF.

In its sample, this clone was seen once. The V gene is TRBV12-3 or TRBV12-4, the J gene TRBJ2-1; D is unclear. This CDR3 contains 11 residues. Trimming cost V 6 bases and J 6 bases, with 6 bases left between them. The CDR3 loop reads CASRFFNEQFF. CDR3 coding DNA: TGTGCCAGCAGATTCTTCAATGAGCAGTTCTTC.